One sample yielded the 26 T cell receptor beta chains listed below, sequenced in a study of cytomegalovirus exposure and HLA in healthy donors (dated by TCRdb to the late 2010s). The library was produced with the immunoSEQ multiplex PCR assay. For the multiplex PCR, a mixture combining 60 forward primers for TCR Vbeta segments and 13 reverse primers for TCR Jbeta segments was used. The clones in this table, taken by TCRdb from immuneACCESS, are in-frame only. Not every clone is retained; where verified, under half of the shortfall comes from an unresolved V gene, and the cause of the rest is unknown. The sample table records under 65,000 clones. Roughly 7% of the sample is taken by the ten largest. The sequencing input was PBMCs. Every receptor here comes from a woman in her forties in good health and CMV-seronegative.

Details on this clone: A junction boundary mismatches the germline segment, possibly from a read error. This sequence joins TRBV10-3 and TRBJ1-1, with a possible D match to TRBD1 (5 bases). The CDR3 consists of 13 residues. Per the germline V gene, CDR1 is ENHRY and CDR2 is SYGVKD. CDR3 nucleotides: TGTGCCGTCAGACAGCAAGAGAACACTGAAGCTTTCTTT. Residues: CAVRQQENTEAFF.

The chain links TRBV27 to TRBJ2-1; 12 bases line up with TRBD2. This CDR3 spans 14 amino acids. V was clipped by 6 bases and J by 9 bases; unmatched bases: 6. Germline loops: CDR1 MNHEY, CDR2 SMNVEV (reference sequence). CDR3 sequence (DNA): TGTGCCAGCAGACCGGGACTAGCGGGTGGTGAGCAGTTCTTC. This sequence encodes CASRPGLAGGEQFF.

This chain uses TRBV5-5 with TRBJ1-6; a weak D match, TRBD1 (5 bases). Germline V gene sequence: CDR1 SGHKS, CDR2 YYEKEE (reference sequence). CDR3 length: 16 amino acids. The V and J ends lost 0 bases and 9 bases respectively, with 16 bases between them. As DNA, the CDR3 is TGTGCCAGCAGCTTGGAATGGCGGGGCCCCGTTTCACCCCTCCACTTT. Its protein product is CASSLEWRGPVSPLHF.

V gene TRBV11-2 combines with J gene TRBJ1-6; D is uncertain. Deletions cut 1 base from V and 2 bases from J, with 12 bases between. The CDR3 length is 17 residues. Per germline, CDR1 SGHAT and CDR2 FQNNGV. The DNA of the CDR3 is TGTGCCAGCAGCTTAGCTGGCCAGAACGCCTATAATTCACCCCTCCACTTT. It yields the protein CASSLAGQNAYNSPLHF.

The J gene is TRBJ2-5, the V gene TRBV19; 11 bases line up with TRBD1. The germline V gene has CDR1 LNHDA and CDR2 SQIVND (reference sequence). The CDR3 covers 16 residues. The trim removed 3 bases at V and 7 bases at J, leaving 10 bases unmatched. DNA for the CDR3: TGTGCCAGTAGTATGATCCCGGGACAGGGGGTCGGGACCCAGTACTTC. It codes for CASSMIPGQGVGTQYF.

The V and J genes are TRBV10-3 and TRBJ2-3, with D perhaps TRBD1 (5 bases). The V end lost 6 bases, the J end lost 2 bases, and 15 bases lay between the germline ends. Germline loops: CDR1 ENHRY, CDR2 SYGVKD. The CDR3 runs 15 residues. For the CDR3, the DNA is TGTGCCATCAGGAACAGCCCGACAGCCACAGATACGCAGTATTTT. Its protein product is CAIRNSPTATDTQYF.

CDR3 region: CASSRDGNYGYTF. Written as DNA, the CDR3 is TGTGCCAGCAGCCGAGACGGGAACTATGGCTACACCTTC. The V and J genes are TRBV4-2 and TRBJ1-2; D is uncertain. V lost 4 bases to trimming and J lost 2 bases, with 8 bases between them. Germline V gives CDR1 LGHNA, CDR2 YNFKEQ. CDR3 length equals 13 residues.

This chain joins TRBV2 and TRBJ1-5; a possible D gene is TRBD1 (6 bases). The length of the CDR3 is 14 residues. V was trimmed by 6 bases and J by 3 bases, leaving 12 bases between them. Germline CDR1 reads SNHLY; CDR2 reads FYNNEI. This CDR3 reads CASSTGTNNQPQHF. The DNA of the CDR3 is TGTGCCAGCAGCACCGGGACAAACAATCAGCCCCAGCATTTT. The full variable domain, with the rest looked up from reference TRBV2 and TRBJ1-5, is EPEVTQTPSHQVTQMGQEVILRCVPISNHLYFYWYRQILGQKVEFLVSFYNNEISEKSEIFDDQFSVERPDGSNFTLKIRSTKLEDSAMYFCASSTGTNNQPQHFGDGTRLSIL.

J is TRBJ2-7 and V is TRBV4-1; D is possibly TRBD1 (5 bases). The CDR3 spans 15 residues. Germline CDR1 is MGHRA and CDR2 is YSYEKL. V lost 4 bases and J 0 bases, leaving 13 bases between the germline ends. The DNA of the CDR3 is TGCGCCAGCAGCCGGACGGACACGAGCTCCTACGAGCAGTACTTC. It specifies CASSRTDTSSYEQYF.

The chain links TRBV12-2 to TRBJ1-2; the DNA was not compared with TRBD1, the D call given in the table. TRBV12-2 is reported as a pseudogene. This CDR3 comprises 12 residues. The CDR3 sequence: CASRPSQWGYTF. In DNA, the CDR3 is TGTGCAAGTCGCCCCTCCCAGTGGGGCTACACCTTC.

The chain carries TRBV19 and TRBJ1-1, with 7 bases that match TRBD1. From germline, CDR1 is LNHDA and CDR2 SQIVND (reference sequence). V dropped 5 bases and J dropped 1; count of bases not matched to a gene: 7. The CDR3 is 15 residues long. The CDR3: CASSRKGAWNTEAFF. The CDR3, as DNA: TGTGCCAGTAGTCGGAAGGGGGCATGGAACACTGAAGCTTTCTTT.

The chain employs TRBV28 and TRBJ1-2; 9 nucleotides match TRBD1. V was clipped by 1 base and J by 8 bases; unmatched bases: 14. Per germline, CDR1 MDHEN and CDR2 SYDVKM. The CDR3 extends over 17 amino acids. The CDR3 region is CASSLYRGRWERGGYTF. CDR3 coding DNA: TGTGCCAGCAGTTTATACAGGGGGCGCTGGGAACGGGGAGGCTACACCTTC.

The DNA for the CDR3 is TGTGCCAGCAGTTCGTATTTGGTAGCGAACACCGGGGAGCTGTTTTTT. The encoded protein is CASSSYLVANTGELFF. This chain connects TRBV27 to TRBJ2-2; D gene ambiguous. V lost 4 bases, J lost 0 bases, and 12 bases lay in between. The CDR3 contains 16 residues. Germline assignment: CDR1 MNHEY and CDR2 SMNVEV (reference sequence).

The chain joins TRBV7-9 to TRBJ1-4; D is unclear. The CDR3 is made up of 15 amino acids. Germline V gene lookup returns CDR1 SEHNR and CDR2 FQNEAQ (reference sequence). V lost 6 bases and J 5 bases, leaving 16 bases between the germline ends. The CDR3 is CASSTSLGGNEKLFF. The CDR3 nucleotides read TGTGCCAGCAGTACCTCACTGGGAGGAAATGAAAAACTGTTTTTT.

The V and J genes are TRBV28 and TRBJ1-2; 7 nucleotides agree with TRBD1. Per germline, CDR1 MDHEN and CDR2 SYDVKM. V dropped 5 bases and J dropped 4; count of bases not matched to a gene: 4. The CDR3 runs to 13 residues. This CDR3 is CASSQQGRYGYTF. In nucleotides, the CDR3 is TGTGCCAGCAGTCAACAGGGGCGCTATGGCTACACCTTC.

The CDR3, as DNA: TGTGCCAGCAGCTTTGGGGGGAGGGCCTCCTACGAGCAGTACTTC. Translating it yields CASSFGGRASYEQYF. The rearrangement uses TRBV5-5 and TRBJ2-7; 7 nucleotides align to TRBD2. J gave up 0 bases and V 2 bases, and 5 bases lay outside the gene matches. Germline CDR1 is SGHKS and CDR2 is YYEKEE (reference sequence). CDR3 size: 15 residues. The whole variable domain, filled in from reference TRBV5-5 and TRBJ2-7, reads DAGVTQSPTHLIKTRGQQVTLRCSPISGHKSVSWYQQVLGQGPQFIFQYYEKEERGRGNFPDRFSARQFPNYSSELNVNALLLGDSALYLCASSFGGRASYEQYFGPGTRLTVT.

J is TRBJ1-1 and V is TRBV6-1; D is unclear. CDR3 length: 14 amino acids. V lost 6 bases and J lost 6, with 17 bases in between. Germline lookup yields CDR1 MNHNS and CDR2 SASEGT. CDR3 protein: CASSNSGRTPEAFF. DNA for the CDR3: TGTGCCAGCAGCAACAGCGGGCGGACCCCTGAAGCTTTCTTT.

This chain uses TRBV27 with TRBJ2-1; 9 bases are shared with TRBD2. The germline V gene encodes CDR1 MNHEY and CDR2 SMNVEV (reference sequence). V lost 4 bases to trimming and J lost 10 bases; unmatched junction nucleotides: 14. The CDR3 is 16 amino acids. The CDR3 loop reads CASSSRTSASGREQFF. Written as DNA, the CDR3 is TGTGCCAGCAGTTCCCGGACTAGCGCCTCAGGGAGGGAGCAGTTCTTC.

The genes are TRBV30 and TRBJ2-1; D not resolved. Germline values: CDR1 GTSNPN, CDR2 SVGIG (reference sequence). V lost 1 base and J 5 bases, leaving 15 bases between the germline ends. This CDR3 is 15 amino acids long. The CDR3 reads CAWSARSRSHNEQFF. Here the CDR3 DNA reads TGTGCCTGGAGTGCCCGCTCCCGGAGTCACAATGAGCAGTTCTTC.

The chain is built from TRBV4-3 and TRBJ2-3; D perhaps matches TRBD1 (6 bases). The V and J ends lost 4 bases and 2 bases respectively, with 10 bases between them. Germline V gene data show CDR1 as LGHNA and CDR2 as YSLEER. This CDR3 region has 14 residues. The CDR3 coding sequence is TGCGCCAGCAGCCCCAGGGGAATCACAGATACGCAGTATTTT. Its translation: CASSPRGITDTQYF.

V usage is TRBV18 and J usage is TRBJ1-1, with 8 bases identical to TRBD1. Looked up from germline, CDR1 is KGHSH and CDR2 is LQKENI. This CDR3 comprises 15 residues. The junction had 2 bases not matched to a gene; V was cut back by 2 bases and J by 0 bases. The CDR3 here is CASSPSGGLNTEAFF. In nucleotides, the CDR3 is TGTGCCAGCTCACCATCAGGGGGCTTGAACACTGAAGCTTTCTTT.

V is TRBV4-3 and J is TRBJ1-1, with TRBD1 as a possible D gene (5 bases). The germline V gene has CDR1 LGHNA and CDR2 YSLEER. Trimming pared 0 bases from V and 1 base from J, leaving 9 bases between. This CDR3 comprises 15 residues. The chain's CDR3 is CASSQDPGANTEAFF. CDR3 coding DNA: TGCGCCAGCAGCCAAGATCCTGGGGCGAACACTGAAGCTTTCTTT.

The J gene is TRBJ2-2, the V gene TRBV2; TRBD2 is a possible D gene (5 bases). This CDR3 comprises 17 residues. Trimming took off 1 base at V and 0 bases at J, with 12 bases between the two ends. The germline V gene encodes CDR1 SNHLY and CDR2 FYNNEI. In DNA, the CDR3 is TGTGCCAGCAGTGAAGATCGGTCGGGGTCGAACACCGGGGAGCTGTTTTTT. It is translated as CASSEDRSGSNTGELFF.

The J gene is TRBJ1-5, the V gene TRBV10-3; D is possibly TRBD1 (5 bases). V lost 7 bases and J 7 bases, leaving 14 bases between the germline ends. Germline V gene lookup returns CDR1 ENHRY and CDR2 SYGVKD. The CDR3 runs to 13 residues. The CDR3 sequence is CAINGREDQPQHF. The CDR3 nucleotides are TGTGCCATCAACGGCAGGGAGGACCAGCCCCAGCATTTT.

The chain combines TRBV6-5 with TRBJ1-2; 11 nucleotides match TRBD1. V lost 2 bases to trimming and J lost 3 bases; unmatched junction nucleotides: 2. Germline V CDR1 and CDR2: MNHEY, SVGAGI. CDR3 length: 15 residues. CDR3 sequence (DNA): TGTGCCAGCAGTTACCCGGGACAGGGGGACTATGGCTACACCTTC. As protein: CASSYPGQGDYGYTF.

The chain employs TRBV5-1 and TRBJ2-3; 10 positions agree with TRBD2. Trimming removed 5 bases from V and 2 bases from J; junction bases left unmatched: 2. Germline V gene lookup returns CDR1 SGHRS and CDR2 YFSETQ. This CDR3 spans 14 amino acids. DNA for the CDR3: TGCGCCAGCAGGCTAGCGGGGGACACAGATACGCAGTATTTT. Its protein is CASRLAGDTDTQYF.